Listed here is a single T cell receptor (beta chain). Antigen specificity is unknown. One heparinised blood draw averaging roughly 120 mL was given by each donor. These data come from a study of beta chain features in type 1 diabetes. The study's findings and limits: TCRB CDR3s were moderately but significantly shorter in Type 1 diabetes patients in all four CD4+ subsets. Insertions at VDJ junctions were less frequent in type 1 diabetes patients. These patients also deleted more nucleotides at the same junctions.

CDR3 size: 14 residues. V lost 3 bases and J 3 bases, leaving 12 bases between the germline ends. CDR1 is SGHRS, CDR2 YFSETQ, per germline. The investigators reverse transcribed all of the isolated RNA, so they sequenced expressed TCRB transcripts. Assay: immunoSEQ multiplex PCR; the TCRdb copy retains only in-frame clones and omits some. Among about 140,000 clones, approximately 13% were seen once, and the ten largest hold approximately 1.3%. Sequencing input: central memory CD4+ T cells from blood. This TCR derives from a man in his late teens or twenties with type 1 diabetes. The chain carries TRBV5-1 and TRBJ1-1; the D is unclear. The CDR3 nucleotides read TGCGCCAGCAGCTCCGGGTCCTCTGACACTGAAGCTTTCTTT. It encodes CASSSGSSDTEAFF.